What follows are 30 T cell receptor beta chains derived from one specimen sequenced in a study of Graves' ophthalmopathy and Graves' hyperthyroidism. RNA served as the template for amplifying TCR beta CDR3 regions. HTBI primers served in a first-round RT-PCR, which a second-round multiplex PCR followed. TCRdb used MiXCR to reprocess the multiplex PCR reads, holding one entry per CDR3 protein. The sample yields about 1.2 million distinct CDR3 sequences, less than 45% seen once. Sequencing used peripheral blood or thyroid tissue (not recorded which). All receptors derive from an adult man with Graves' hyperthyroidism.

This chain joins TRBV28 and TRBJ2-7; D is perhaps TRBD2 (6 bases). The CDR3 has 16 residues. Germline V gene sequence: CDR1 MDHEN, CDR2 SYDVKM. Between the trimmed V and J ends, which lost 3 bases and 1 base, there was a span of 16 bases. This CDR3 is CASSFHLAGLSYEQYF. CDR3 in DNA: TGTGCCAGCAGTTTCCACCTCGCGGGGCTGTCCTACGAGCAGTACTTC.

This clonotype was observed at least ten times. The CDR3 sequence is CASSAGTGNEKLFF. CDR3 coding DNA: TGCGCCAGCAGCGCCGGGACAGGGAACGAAAAACTGTTTTTT. J is TRBJ1-4 and V is TRBV10-2; 9 nucleotides align to TRBD1. The CDR3 totals 14 residues. The germline gives CDR1 WSHSY, CDR2 SAAADI. J was trimmed by 8 bases and V by 6 bases; bases with no gene match: 7.

The gene calls are TRBV20-1 and TRBJ1-1, with a weak D call TRBD1 (5 bases). The V end was cut by 6 bases, the J end by 2 bases, with 16 bases between. Germline CDR1 reads DFQATT; CDR2 reads SNEGSKA (reference sequence). This CDR3 has 14 amino acids. CDR3 in DNA: TGCAGTGCCCCAAAGACAGAAACAAACACTGAAGCTTTCTTT. It encodes CSAPKTETNTEAFF.

This clonotype was detected many times. The chain links TRBV5-4 to TRBJ2-7, with 9 bases lining up with TRBD1. J was trimmed by 3 bases and V by 2 bases; bases with no gene match: 3. Germline V gene data show CDR1 as SGHNT and CDR2 as YYREEE (reference sequence). The CDR3 has 14 amino acids. The CDR3, as DNA: TGTGCCAGCAGCTTACAGGGGGCGGTCTACGAGCAGTACTTC. Amino acid sequence: CASSLQGAVYEQYF.

This chain joins TRBV15 and TRBJ1-4; TRBD1 might be the D (6 bases). The CDR3 totals 13 residues. CDR1 and CDR2 (germline): LNHNV, YYDKDF (reference sequence). Trimming shortened V by 0 bases and J by 15 bases, and 14 bases separated the two germline ends. CDR3 nucleotide sequence: TGTGCCACCAGCAGAGATCCATGGGACAAGGTGTTTTTT. It codes for CATSRDPWDKVFF.

The gene calls are TRBV10-2 and TRBJ2-7, with TRBD2 identical over 7 bases. The CDR3 sequence is 12 residues long. CDR1 is WSHSY and CDR2 is SAAADI in the germline V gene. The V and J ends lost 4 bases and 6 bases, in that order; junction bases with no gene match: 3. Written as DNA, the CDR3 is TGCGCCAGCAGTGCCGGACTAGGCGAGCAGTACTTC. Translating it yields CASSAGLGEQYF.

A few counts support this clonotype. This chain joins TRBV7-2 and TRBJ1-2; D possibly corresponds to TRBD1 (6 bases). Trimming shortened V by 4 bases and J by 7 bases, and 16 bases separated the two germline ends. The CDR3 is 14 residues long. From germline, CDR1 is SGHTA and CDR2 FQGNSA. The CDR3 protein is CASSSKAEGVGYTF. In nucleotides, the CDR3 is TGTGCCAGCAGCTCCAAGGCGGAGGGGGTTGGCTACACCTTC.

The chain couples TRBV2 to TRBJ2-7; 11 nucleotides match TRBD1. The J segment lost 5 bases and the V segment lost 0 bases, leaving 3 bases of the junction unmatched. The germline gives CDR1 SNHLY, CDR2 FYNNEI. CDR3 length equals 15 residues. CDR3 loop: CASSEAGQGGHEQYF. The DNA for the CDR3 is TGTGCCAGCAGTGAAGCGGGACAGGGGGGTCACGAGCAGTACTTC.

At least ten counts were recorded for this clonotype. The chain recombines TRBV2 with TRBJ1-1; perhaps TRBD1 as D (5 bases). V was cut by 7 bases and J by 0 bases, with 15 bases left in between. The CDR3 loop spans 15 amino acids. The V gene's germline CDR1 is SNHLY and CDR2 FYNNEI. The CDR3 is CASTSLGTVNTEAFF. The CDR3 bases are TGTGCCAGCACGTCCTTGGGGACGGTGAACACTGAAGCTTTCTTT.

On this clonotype: Given a much more abundant clone one base away, this may be a read error. This chain uses TRBV29-1 with TRBJ2-1; a weak D match, TRBD2 (5 bases). Germline V gene data show CDR1 as SQVTM and CDR2 as ANQGSEA. There are 13 residues in the CDR3. V lost 4 bases to trimming and J lost 10 bases, with 17 bases between them. CDR3 DNA: TGCAGCGTTGCGGGGAGAACCCCCTACGAGCAGTTCTTC. This encodes CSVAGRTPYEQFF.

As for this clonotype: A much larger clone is a single base away; this may be a read error. The chain combines TRBV10-2 with TRBJ2-7; D call uncertain. Germline CDR1 and CDR2: WSHSY and SAAADI. CDR3 length equals 15 residues. Deletions cut 6 bases from V and 2 bases from J, with 17 bases between. The CDR3 DNA reads TGCGCCAGCAGCTTGTTCCTGGGTGCCGCCTACGAGCAGTACTTC. Protein: CASSLFLGAAYEQYF.

This clonotype appeared a few times. The chain carries TRBV4-3 and TRBJ2-7; D is ambiguous. The CDR3 is 14 amino acids. Per the germline V gene, CDR1 is LGHNA and CDR2 is YSLEER. V lost 0 bases, J lost 5 bases, and 11 bases lay in between. The CDR3 here is CASSQDRFPDEQYF. CDR3 nucleotides: TGCGCCAGCAGCCAAGATCGATTTCCAGACGAGCAGTACTTC.

This clonotype was counted many times. V is TRBV14 and J is TRBJ1-2, with D unresolved. Germline lookup yields CDR1 SGHDN and CDR2 FVKESK. V lost 4 bases and J 7 bases, leaving 19 bases between the germline ends. The CDR3 length is 15 residues. The CDR3 region has the DNA TGTGCCAGCAGCCCACACGGGAGGACGGGGAGTGGCTACACCTTC. Its protein product is CASSPHGRTGSGYTF. Full variable domain (rest looked up from reference TRBV14 and TRBJ1-2): EAGVTQFPSHSVIEKGQTVTLRCDPISGHDNLYWYRRVMGKEIKFLLHFVKESKQDESGMPNNRFLAERTGGTYSTLKVQPAELEDSGVYFCASSPHGRTGSGYTFGSGTRLTVV.

This clonotype appeared many times. The genes are TRBV7-2 and TRBJ1-3; 7 bases align to TRBD1. In germline, CDR1 is SGHTA, CDR2 FQGNSA. V was clipped by 10 bases and J by 2 bases; unmatched bases: 5. This CDR3 spans 13 amino acids. The CDR3 reads CAILQGPGNTIYF. In DNA, the CDR3 is TGTGCCATACTACAGGGGCCTGGAAACACCATATATTTT. The whole variable domain, filled in from reference TRBV7-2 and TRBJ1-3, reads GAGVSQSPSNKVTEKGKDVELRCDPISGHTALYWYRQSLGQGLEFLIYFQGNSAPDKSGLPSDRFSAERTGGSVSTLTIQRTQQEDSAVYLCAILQGPGNTIYFGEGSWLTVV.

This clonotype has a handful of counts. CDR3 in amino acids: CASSTSRAVSGANVLTF. The CDR3, as DNA: TGTGCCAGCAGTACCTCGAGGGCAGTCTCTGGGGCCAACGTCCTGACTTTC. The chain carries TRBV28 and TRBJ2-6; D possibly corresponds to TRBD2 (5 bases). V lost 5 bases and J lost 0, with 14 bases in between. The germline gives CDR1 MDHEN, CDR2 SYDVKM. The CDR3 contains 17 residues.

This clonotype was seen many times. This sequence joins TRBV4-1 and TRBJ2-7; 7 positions agree with TRBD1. J was trimmed by 7 bases and V by 4 bases; bases with no gene match: 7. Germline assignment: CDR1 MGHRA and CDR2 YSYEKL. The CDR3 spans 13 residues. DNA of the CDR3: TGCGCCAGCAGCCTTGGGACAGATCGGGAGCAGTACTTC. It codes for CASSLGTDREQYF.

The chain has TRBV28 and TRBJ2-7; 11 nucleotides match TRBD2. The J segment lost 3 bases and the V segment lost 4 bases, leaving 5 bases of the junction unmatched. In germline, CDR1 is MDHEN, CDR2 SYDVKM. The CDR3 is made up of 15 amino acids. The DNA of the CDR3 is TGTGCCAGCAGTTCCGGGACTAGCGGATACTACGAGCAGTACTTC. Protein product: CASSSGTSGYYEQYF.

The chain has TRBV7-9 and TRBJ2-3; perhaps TRBD2 as D (6 bases). The V gene's germline CDR1 is SEHNR and CDR2 FQNEAQ (reference sequence). Trimming took 5 bases from V and 9 from J, leaving 12 bases between them. CDR3 size: 12 residues. The CDR3 here is CASSRQEGTQYF. The CDR3 DNA sequence: TGTGCCAGCAGCAGGCAGGAGGGCACGCAGTATTTT.

This clonotype was recorded at least ten times. This sequence joins TRBV6-5 and TRBJ2-7; weak D call: TRBD2 (5 bases). The CDR3 has 12 residues. Per germline, CDR1 MNHEY and CDR2 SVGAGI. Trimming cost V 8 bases and J 4 bases, with 12 bases left between them. CDR3 nucleotide sequence: TGTGCCAGCGGGCCCCGAGGGTACGAGCAGTACTTC. This codes for CASGPRGYEQYF.

This clonotype has at least ten counts. The chain joins TRBV29-1 to TRBJ2-2; D is undetermined. V lost 4 bases and J lost 0, with 9 bases in between. The CDR3 has 14 amino acids. The germline V gene encodes CDR1 SQVTM and CDR2 ANQGSEA. The CDR3 DNA follows: TGCAGCGTTGTTCATGCTGCGAACACCGGGGAGCTGTTTTTT. This encodes CSVVHAANTGELFF.

This clonotype has at least ten counts. The chain employs TRBV7-2 and TRBJ1-1, with D possibly TRBD1 on 6 matching bases. Trimming pared 5 bases from V and 4 bases from J, leaving 14 bases between. The CDR3 is 14 residues long. Germline CDR1 is SGHTA and CDR2 is FQGNSA. The CDR3 spells CASSPGAGSTEAFF. CDR3 nucleotides: TGTGCCAGCAGCCCGGGGGCAGGGAGCACTGAAGCTTTCTTT.

A note on this clonotype: With a much larger clone just one base away, this may be a read error. The rearrangement joins TRBV19 to TRBJ1-1; no firm D call. This CDR3 contains 13 residues. Per the germline V gene, CDR1 is LNHDA and CDR2 is SQIVND (reference sequence). CDR3 coding DNA: TGTGCCACCGGGTCGGGATGGAACACTGAAGCTTCCTTT. Its protein is CATGSGWNTEASF.

The CDR3 coding sequence is TGTGCCAGCAGGGGGGCCTACTCGGTCTATGGCTACACCTTC. Its protein product is CASRGAYSVYGYTF. The rearrangement uses TRBV6-2 or TRBV6-3 and TRBJ1-2; D perhaps matches TRBD1 (6 bases). From germline, CDR1 is MNHEY and CDR2 SVGEGT. This CDR3 is built from 14 residues. The germline V and J ends were trimmed by 6 bases and 4 bases, with 15 bases remaining between them.

This clonotype was counted only a few times. The chain has TRBV7-2 and TRBJ2-7, with TRBD1 identical over 8 bases. This CDR3 comprises 14 residues. Germline V lookup: CDR1 SGHTA, CDR2 FQGNSA. The V and J ends lost 2 bases and 6 bases, in that order; junction bases with no gene match: 6. CDR3 coding DNA: TGTGCCAGCAGCTTATCATCAGGGGGCTGCGAGCAGTACTTC. It translates to CASSLSSGGCEQYF.

This clonotype came up many times. The chain couples TRBV10-3 to TRBJ1-1; TRBD1 matches 9 bases. The CDR3 is 16 amino acids. Unmatched junction bases numbered 8, after V lost 0 bases and J lost 6 bases. Germline CDR1 is ENHRY and CDR2 is SYGVKD. Here the CDR3 DNA reads TGTGCCATCAGTGAGTCTCTGGGACAGGGAAGATCTGAAGCTTTCTTT. As protein: CAISESLGQGRSEAFF.

This clonotype was observed a few times. This chain connects TRBV6-6 to TRBJ1-2, with a tentative D call TRBD1 (5 bases). The V gene's germline CDR1 is MNHNY and CDR2 SVGAGI (reference sequence). The CDR3 has 16 amino acids. V dropped 3 bases and J dropped 3 bases, with 17 bases sitting between them. The CDR3 sequence: CASSYETAAGDYGYTF. The CDR3 DNA reads TGTGCCAGCAGTTATGAGACAGCAGCTGGGGACTATGGCTACACCTTC.

In its sample, this clonotype was seen many times. This chain uses TRBV2 with TRBJ2-2, with a weak D call TRBD1 (6 bases). The CDR3 has 15 amino acids. Germline V gives CDR1 SNHLY, CDR2 FYNNEI. The V and J ends lost 6 bases and 6 bases respectively, with 17 bases between them. DNA of the CDR3: TGTGCCAGCAGCGATTTCAGGGGTGGCTCCGGGGAGCTGTTTTTT. This translates into CASSDFRGGSGELFF.

The chain couples TRBV10-3 to TRBJ1-5; D remains ambiguous. V was clipped by 6 bases and J by 2 bases, with 2 bases between them. The CDR3 extends over 11 amino acids. Germline V lookup: CDR1 ENHRY, CDR2 SYGVKD. The CDR3 coding sequence is TGTGCCATCAGGGGCAATCAGCCCCAGCATTTT. This sequence encodes CAIRGNQPQHF.

Details on this clonotype: At one of its ends the junction is not consistent with the germline gene, which may arise from a read error. The chain combines TRBV7-9 with TRBJ1-5; D is unclear. CDR1 is SEHNR and CDR2 is FQNEAQ in the germline V gene (reference sequence). The CDR3 runs 18 residues. CDR3 sequence (DNA): TGCGCCAGCAGCCAGATAGTTCGGCAGGACTCGAGAAGTCAGCCCCAGCATTTT. Its protein is CASSQIVRQDSRSQPQHF.

This clonotype was observed at least ten times. This chain joins TRBV20-1 and TRBJ1-6; perhaps TRBD1 as D (5 bases). The CDR3 covers 16 residues. Trimming pared 6 bases from V and 3 bases from J, leaving 18 bases between. CDR1 is DFQATT, CDR2 SNEGSKA, per germline (reference sequence). The CDR3 region is CSAKRDGAFYNSPLHF. The CDR3 DNA sequence: TGCAGTGCCAAGAGGGACGGAGCCTTCTATAATTCACCCCTCCACTTT.